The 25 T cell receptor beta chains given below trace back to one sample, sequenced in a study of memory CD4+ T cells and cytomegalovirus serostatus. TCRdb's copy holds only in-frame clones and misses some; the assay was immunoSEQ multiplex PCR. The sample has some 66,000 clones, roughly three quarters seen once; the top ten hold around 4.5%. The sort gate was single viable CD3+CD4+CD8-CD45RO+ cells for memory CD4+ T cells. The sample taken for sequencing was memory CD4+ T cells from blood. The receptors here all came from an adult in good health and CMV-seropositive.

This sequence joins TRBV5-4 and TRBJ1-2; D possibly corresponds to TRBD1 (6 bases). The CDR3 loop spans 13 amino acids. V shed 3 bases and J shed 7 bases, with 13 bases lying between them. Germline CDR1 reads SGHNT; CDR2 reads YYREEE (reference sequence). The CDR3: CASSSGGPVGYTF. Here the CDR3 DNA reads TGTGCCAGCAGCTCTGGGGGGCCAGTTGGCTACACCTTC.

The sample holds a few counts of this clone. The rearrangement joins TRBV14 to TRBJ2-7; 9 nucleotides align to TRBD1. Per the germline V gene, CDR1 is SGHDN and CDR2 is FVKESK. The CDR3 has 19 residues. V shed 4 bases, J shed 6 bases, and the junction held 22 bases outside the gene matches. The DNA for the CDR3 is TGTGCCAGCAGCCCATTCTCGGACAGGGGTCCCTATCTTCCTACCGAGCAGTACTTC. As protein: CASSPFSDRGPYLPTEQYF.

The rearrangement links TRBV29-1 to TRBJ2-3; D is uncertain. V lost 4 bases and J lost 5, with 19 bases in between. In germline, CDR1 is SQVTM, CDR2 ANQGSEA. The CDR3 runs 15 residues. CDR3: CSVVWADPPRDTQYF. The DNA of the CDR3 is TGCAGCGTTGTGTGGGCGGACCCTCCGAGAGATACGCAGTATTTT.

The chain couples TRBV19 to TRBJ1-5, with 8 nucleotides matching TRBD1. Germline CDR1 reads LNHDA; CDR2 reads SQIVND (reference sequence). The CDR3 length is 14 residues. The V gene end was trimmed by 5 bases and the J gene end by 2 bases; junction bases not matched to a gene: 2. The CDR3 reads CASSSTGGNQPQHF. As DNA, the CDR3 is TGTGCCAGTAGTTCGACAGGGGGCAATCAGCCCCAGCATTTT.

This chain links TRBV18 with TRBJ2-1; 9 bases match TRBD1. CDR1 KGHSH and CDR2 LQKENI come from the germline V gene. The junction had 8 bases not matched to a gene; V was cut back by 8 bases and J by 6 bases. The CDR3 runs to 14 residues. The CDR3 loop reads CASTGQGGSNEQFF. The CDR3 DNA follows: TGTGCCAGCACGGGACAGGGTGGTAGCAATGAGCAGTTCTTC.

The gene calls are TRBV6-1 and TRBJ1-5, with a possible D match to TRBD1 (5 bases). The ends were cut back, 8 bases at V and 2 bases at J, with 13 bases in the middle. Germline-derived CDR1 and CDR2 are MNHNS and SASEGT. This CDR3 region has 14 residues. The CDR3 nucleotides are TGTGCCAGCTGCCCCAGGGATGGCAATCAGCCCCAGCATTTT. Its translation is CASCPRDGNQPQHF.

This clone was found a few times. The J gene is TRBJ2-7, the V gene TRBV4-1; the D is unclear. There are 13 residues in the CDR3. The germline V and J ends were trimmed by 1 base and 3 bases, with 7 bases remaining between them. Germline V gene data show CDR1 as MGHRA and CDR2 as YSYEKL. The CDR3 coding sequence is TGCGCCAGCAGCCAAGTCCCTAGCTACGAGCAGTACTTC. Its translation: CASSQVPSYEQYF.

The CDR3 bases are TGCGCCAGCAGCTTCTCCGGGACAGGGCGAGAGACCCAGTACTTC. This codes for CASSFSGTGRETQYF. The chain recombines TRBV5-1 with TRBJ2-5; 9 nucleotides agree with TRBD1. The V gene end was trimmed by 2 bases and the J gene end by 4 bases; junction bases not matched to a gene: 6. There are 15 residues in the CDR3. CDR1 is SGHRS and CDR2 is YFSETQ in the germline V gene.

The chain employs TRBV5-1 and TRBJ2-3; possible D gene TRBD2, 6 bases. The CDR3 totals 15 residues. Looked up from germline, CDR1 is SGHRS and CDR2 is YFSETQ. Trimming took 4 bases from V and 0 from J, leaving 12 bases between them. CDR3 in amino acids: CASSPLSGSTDTQYF. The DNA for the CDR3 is TGCGCCAGCAGCCCCCTCAGCGGGAGCACAGATACGCAGTATTTT.

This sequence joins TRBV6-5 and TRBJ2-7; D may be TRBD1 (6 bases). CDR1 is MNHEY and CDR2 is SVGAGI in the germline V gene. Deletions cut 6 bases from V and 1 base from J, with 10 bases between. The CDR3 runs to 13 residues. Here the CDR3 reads CASRQGGSYEQYF. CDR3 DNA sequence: TGTGCCAGCAGGCAAGGGGGTTCCTACGAGCAGTACTTC.

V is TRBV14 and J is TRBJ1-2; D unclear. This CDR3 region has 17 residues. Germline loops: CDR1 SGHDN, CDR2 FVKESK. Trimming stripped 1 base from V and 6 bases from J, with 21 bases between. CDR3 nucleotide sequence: TGTGCCAGCAGCCAAGGACGTTTGGCGGGGAGGATAAATGGCTACACCTTC. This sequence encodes CASSQGRLAGRINGYTF.

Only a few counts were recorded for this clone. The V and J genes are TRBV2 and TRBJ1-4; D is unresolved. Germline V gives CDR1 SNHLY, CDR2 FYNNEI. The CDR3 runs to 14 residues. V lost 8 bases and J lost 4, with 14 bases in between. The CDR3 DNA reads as TGTGCCAGCGCTAACGGATGGGTTAATGAAAAACTGTTTTTT. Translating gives CASANGWVNEKLFF. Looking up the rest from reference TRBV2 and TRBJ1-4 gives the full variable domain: EPEVTQTPSHQVTQMGQEVILRCVPISNHLYFYWYRQILGQKVEFLVSFYNNEISEKSEIFDDQFSVERPDGSNFTLKIRSTKLEDSAMYFCASANGWVNEKLFFGSGTQLSVL.

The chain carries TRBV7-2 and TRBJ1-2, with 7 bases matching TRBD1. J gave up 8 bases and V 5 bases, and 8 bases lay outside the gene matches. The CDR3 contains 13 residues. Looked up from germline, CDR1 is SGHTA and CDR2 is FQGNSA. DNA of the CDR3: TGTGCCAGCAGCCTCGACAGGGTTGGGGGCTACACCTTC. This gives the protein CASSLDRVGGYTF.

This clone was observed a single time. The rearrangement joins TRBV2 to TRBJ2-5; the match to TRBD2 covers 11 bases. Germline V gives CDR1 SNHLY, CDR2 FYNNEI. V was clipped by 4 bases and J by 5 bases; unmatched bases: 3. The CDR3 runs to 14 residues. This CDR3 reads CASSGSSGRETQYF. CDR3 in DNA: TGTGCCAGCAGTGGATCTAGCGGGAGGGAGACCCAGTACTTC.

CDR3 protein: CASSSKGSGANVLTF. The CDR3 DNA follows: TGCGCCAGCAGCTCCAAGGGCTCTGGGGCCAACGTCCTGACTTTC. The chain recombines TRBV5-1 with TRBJ2-6; D is ambiguous. V was shortened by 3 bases and J by 0 bases, with 7 bases between the two germline ends. CDR3 length: 15 amino acids. Germline loops: CDR1 SGHRS, CDR2 YFSETQ.

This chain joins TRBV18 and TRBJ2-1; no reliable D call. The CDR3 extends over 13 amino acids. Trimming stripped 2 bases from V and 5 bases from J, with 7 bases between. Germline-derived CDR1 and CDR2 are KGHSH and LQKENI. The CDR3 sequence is CASSPSPNNEQFF. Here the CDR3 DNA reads TGTGCCAGCTCACCATCTCCCAACAATGAGCAGTTCTTC.

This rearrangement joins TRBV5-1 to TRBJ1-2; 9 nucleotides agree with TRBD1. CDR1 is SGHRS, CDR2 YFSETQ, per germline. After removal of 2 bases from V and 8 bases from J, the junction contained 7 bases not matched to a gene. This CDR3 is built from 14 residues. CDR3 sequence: CASSFGQGLGGYTF. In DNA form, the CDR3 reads TGCGCCAGCAGCTTCGGACAGGGGTTAGGCGGCTACACCTTC.

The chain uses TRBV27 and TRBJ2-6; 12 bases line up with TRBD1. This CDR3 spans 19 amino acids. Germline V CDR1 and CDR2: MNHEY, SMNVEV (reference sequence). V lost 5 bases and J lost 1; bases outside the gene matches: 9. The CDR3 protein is CASSPHRDRGHSGANVLTF. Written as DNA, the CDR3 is TGTGCCAGCAGTCCACACAGGGACAGGGGGCATTCTGGGGCCAACGTCCTGACTTTC.

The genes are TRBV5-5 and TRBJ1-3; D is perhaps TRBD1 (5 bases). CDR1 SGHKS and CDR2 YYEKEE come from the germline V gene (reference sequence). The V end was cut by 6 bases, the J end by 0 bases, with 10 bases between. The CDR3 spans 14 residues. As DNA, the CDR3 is TGTGCCAGCACTCAGGGACCCTCTGGAAACACCATATATTTT. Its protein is CASTQGPSGNTIYF.

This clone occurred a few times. The CDR3 region has the DNA TGCGCCACACTACGAGGGGGTATGAACACTGAAGCTTTCTTT. It translates to CATLRGGMNTEAFF. The chain links TRBV10-2 to TRBJ1-1; TRBD1 might be the D (6 bases). The CDR3 is 14 residues long. V was clipped by 10 bases and J by 0 bases, with 15 bases between them. Germline values: CDR1 WSHSY, CDR2 SAAADI.

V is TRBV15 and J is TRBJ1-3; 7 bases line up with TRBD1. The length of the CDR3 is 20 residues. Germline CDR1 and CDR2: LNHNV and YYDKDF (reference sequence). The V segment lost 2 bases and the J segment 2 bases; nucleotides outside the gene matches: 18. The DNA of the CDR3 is TGTGCCACCAGCAGACCCGGAATGGGGACAGCGAACCTCCCTGGAAACACCATATATTTT. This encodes CATSRPGMGTANLPGNTIYF.

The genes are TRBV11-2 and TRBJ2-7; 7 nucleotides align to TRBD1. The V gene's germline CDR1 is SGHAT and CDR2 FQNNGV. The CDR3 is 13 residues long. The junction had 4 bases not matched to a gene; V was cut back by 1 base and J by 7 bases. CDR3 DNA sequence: TGTGCCAGCAGCTTAGCGTCGGGACAGGAGCAGTACTTC. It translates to CASSLASGQEQYF.

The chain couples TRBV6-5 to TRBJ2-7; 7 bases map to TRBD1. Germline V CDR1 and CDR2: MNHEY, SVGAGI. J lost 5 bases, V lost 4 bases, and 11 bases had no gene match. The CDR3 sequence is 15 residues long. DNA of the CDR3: TGTGCCAGCAGTTTCGCCGGGACAGCTGATAACGAGCAGTACTTC. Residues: CASSFAGTADNEQYF.

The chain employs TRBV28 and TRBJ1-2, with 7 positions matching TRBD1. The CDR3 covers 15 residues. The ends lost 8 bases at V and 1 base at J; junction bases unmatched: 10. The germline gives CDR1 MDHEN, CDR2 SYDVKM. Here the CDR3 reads CASLQGGKSNYGYTF. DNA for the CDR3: TGTGCCAGCCTGCAGGGGGGGAAGAGTAACTATGGCTACACCTTC.

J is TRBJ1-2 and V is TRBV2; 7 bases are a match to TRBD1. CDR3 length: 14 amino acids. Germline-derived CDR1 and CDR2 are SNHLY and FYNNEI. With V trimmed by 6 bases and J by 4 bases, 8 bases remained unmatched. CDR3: CASRDRTGAYGYTF. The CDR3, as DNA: TGTGCCAGCAGAGACCGCACAGGGGCCTATGGCTACACCTTC.